The 16 T cell receptor beta chains below all came from one sample that was sequenced in a study of T cells in Graves' hyperthyroidism and ophthalmopathy. Amplified regions were TCR beta CDR3 sequences from RNA transcripts. Researchers ran a first-round RT-PCR on the TCR CDR3 using the HTBI primer set. A single record per CDR3 protein comes from TCRdb applying MiXCR to the multiplex PCR reads. The repertoire has some 500,000 distinct CDR3 sequences, roughly 16% of them found once; the top ten carry around 32%. The sample comprised blood. Receptor source: a young woman with Graves' ophthalmopathy.

This clonotype was observed at least ten times. This chain uses TRBV7-2 with TRBJ2-5; D is ambiguous. Germline values: CDR1 SGHTA, CDR2 FQGNSA. CDR3 length equals 14 residues. Trimming cost V 3 bases and J 2 bases, with 10 bases left between them. The CDR3 is CASSFFAGQETQYF. CDR3 bases: TGTGCCAGCAGCTTTTTCGCAGGACAAGAGACCCAGTACTTC. Combining the CDR3 with reference TRBV7-2 and TRBJ2-5 gives the whole variable domain GAGVSQSPSNKVTEKGKDVELRCDPISGHTALYWYRQSLGQGLEFLIYFQGNSAPDKSGLPSDRFSAERTGGSVSTLTIQRTQQEDSAVYLCASSFFAGQETQYFGPGTRLLVL.

This clonotype occurred many times. The chain carries TRBV18 and TRBJ2-5, with D possibly being TRBD1 (5 bases). The CDR3 is 16 residues long. V lost 3 bases and J lost 2, with 16 bases in between. Germline V gives CDR1 KGHSH, CDR2 LQKENI. The CDR3 bases are TGTGCCAGCTCACCTCTTAGCACAGGCGTTCAAGAGACCCAGTACTTC. Translating gives CASSPLSTGVQETQYF.

The rearrangement uses TRBV15 and TRBJ2-1; the match to TRBD1 covers 7 bases. The germline V gene encodes CDR1 LNHNV and CDR2 YYDKDF (reference sequence). The J segment lost 5 bases and the V segment lost 0 bases, leaving 7 bases of the junction unmatched. This CDR3 contains 16 residues. For the CDR3, the DNA is TGTGCCACCAGCAGAGAGGCCCCGGGACAGAACAATGAGCAGTTCTTC. Its translation: CATSREAPGQNNEQFF.

The chain has TRBV6-5 and TRBJ1-6; possibly TRBD1 for D (6 bases). V lost 2 bases, J lost 7 bases, and 30 bases lay in between. The CDR3 length is 21 residues. Germline lookup yields CDR1 MNHEY and CDR2 SVGAGI. The CDR3 region has the DNA TGTGCCAGCAGTTACACGAGGCCCGGAGTTGCAGGGGCTGGAAAGAATTCACCCCTCCACTTT. Protein: CASSYTRPGVAGAGKNSPLHF.

This clonotype was observed at least ten times. This sequence joins TRBV30 and TRBJ2-7; possibly TRBD1 for D (6 bases). Germline V lookup: CDR1 GTSNPN, CDR2 SVGIG (reference sequence). This CDR3 is 13 amino acids long. The V and J ends lost 8 bases and 0 bases respectively, with 14 bases between them. CDR3: CAQETGSSYEQYF. DNA for the CDR3: TGTGCCCAGGAGACAGGCAGCTCCTACGAGCAGTACTTC.

This clonotype showed up many times. This chain connects TRBV6-2 or TRBV6-3 to TRBJ2-3; TRBD2 might be the D (5 bases). This CDR3 has 17 amino acids. The ends were cut back, 7 bases at V and 2 bases at J, with 22 bases in the middle. Germline loops: CDR1 MNHEY, CDR2 SVGEGT. The CDR3 protein is CASTLGVAQRPTDTQYF. CDR3 coding DNA: TGTGCCAGCACCCTCGGGGTAGCTCAAAGACCCACAGATACGCAGTATTTT.

The chain employs TRBV7-2 and TRBJ2-7; D possibly corresponds to TRBD2 (5 bases). The CDR3 covers 14 residues. Germline V lookup: CDR1 SGHTA, CDR2 FQGNSA. Trimming stripped 4 bases from V and 3 bases from J, with 13 bases between. The chain's CDR3 is CASSSTSGNYEQYF. The CDR3 nucleotides read TGTGCCAGCAGCTCAACATCGGGGAACTACGAGCAGTACTTC.

This clonotype was recorded many times. The chain recombines TRBV5-8 with TRBJ2-5; 7 bases map to TRBD2. The CDR3 consists of 14 residues. The V segment lost 0 bases and the J segment 4 bases; nucleotides outside the gene matches: 3. In germline, CDR1 is SGHTS, CDR2 YDEGEE. CDR3 DNA: TGTGCCAGCAGCTTGGCGGGGGGTCGAGAGACCCAGTACTTC. It yields the protein CASSLAGGRETQYF. The full variable domain, in which reference TRBV5-8 and TRBJ2-5 provide the parts outside the CDR3, is EAGVTQSPTHLIKTRGQQATLRCSPISGHTSVYWYQQALGLGLQFLLWYDEGEERNRGNFPPRFSGRQFPNYSSELNVNALELEDSALYLCASSLAGGRETQYFGPGTRLLVL.

This clonotype was counted at least ten times. One end of the junction is discordant with germline, which a read error may explain. This sequence joins TRBV2 and TRBJ1-1, with D unclear. The CDR3 runs 15 residues. CDR1 and CDR2 from the germline V gene are SNHLY and FYNNEI. For the CDR3, the DNA is TGTGCCAGCAGCGAAGCCCCCACAACGAACACTGAAGCTTTCTTT. Amino acids: CASSEAPTTNTEAFF.

This clonotype was picked up many times. This chain uses TRBV9 with TRBJ1-2, with TRBD1 identical over 10 bases. V dropped 4 bases and J dropped 8; count of bases not matched to a gene: 8. Germline CDR1 SGDLS, CDR2 YYNGEE. The CDR3 covers 14 residues. The CDR3 sequence is CASSTGTGVMGYTF. CDR3 DNA sequence: TGTGCCAGCAGCACCGGGACAGGGGTGATGGGCTACACCTTC.

V and J are TRBV6-6 and TRBJ1-5; 9 nucleotides agree with TRBD1. The CDR3 is 14 residues long. Trimming at V came to 4 bases and at J to 9 bases, leaving 7 bases not matched to a gene. CDR1 is MNHNY and CDR2 is SVGAGI in the germline V gene (reference sequence). Here the CDR3 reads CASSLGQGWRPQHF. Written as DNA, the CDR3 is TGTGCCAGCAGTTTGGGACAGGGTTGGAGGCCCCAGCATTTT.

The CDR3, as DNA: TGTGCCACCAGCAGTCCGGGACAGGGATCCTACACCTTC. Encoded protein: CATSSPGQGSYTF. This chain joins TRBV15 and TRBJ1-2; 9 bases line up with TRBD1. This CDR3 has 13 amino acids. CDR1 LNHNV and CDR2 YYDKDF come from the germline V gene (reference sequence). V trimming: 3 bases; J trimming: 10 bases; junction bases outside the gene matches: 6.

This clonotype was detected many times. The gene calls are TRBV28 and TRBJ2-7; 9 bases are shared with TRBD1. Losses at the gene ends were 5 bases for V and 4 bases for J; bases not matched to a gene: 6. There are 14 residues in the CDR3. CDR1 MDHEN and CDR2 SYDVKM come from the germline V gene. The CDR3 DNA reads as TGTGCCAGCAGTCCTTGGACAGGGGAGTACGAGCAGTACTTC. It codes for CASSPWTGEYEQYF. Full variable domain (missing parts from reference TRBV28 and TRBJ2-7): DVKVTQSSRYLVKRTGEKVFLECVQDMDHENMFWYRQDPGLGLRLIYFSYDVKMKEKGDIPEGYSVSREKKERFSLILESASTNQTSMYLCASSPWTGEYEQYFGPGTRLTVT.

This clonotype has more than one count but fewer than ten. The rearrangement uses TRBV6-1 and TRBJ1-1, with 8 nucleotides matching TRBD1. J was trimmed by 4 bases and V by 4 bases; bases with no gene match: 8. This CDR3 region has 15 residues. Germline loops: CDR1 MNHNS, CDR2 SASEGT. The CDR3 DNA is TGTGCCAGCAGTGCAGCGACAGGGGTAGGCACTGAAGCTTTCTTT. Amino acids: CASSAATGVGTEAFF.

This clonotype was detected ten times or more. This chain links TRBV7-9 with TRBJ2-7; TRBD1 matches at 7 bases. The CDR3 totals 14 residues. Germline V gene sequence: CDR1 SEHNR, CDR2 FQNEAQ (reference sequence). Losses at the gene ends were 4 bases for V and 6 bases for J; bases not matched to a gene: 9. The CDR3 loop reads CASSSPTGIGEQYF. The CDR3 coding sequence is TGTGCCAGCAGCTCCCCGACAGGGATCGGCGAGCAGTACTTC. Full variable domain (missing parts from reference TRBV7-9 and TRBJ2-7): DTGVSQNPRHKITKRGQNVTFRCDPISEHNRLYWYRQTLGQGPEFLTYFQNEAQLEKSRLLSDRFSAERPKGSFSTLEIQRTEQGDSAMYLCASSSPTGIGEQYFGPGTRLTVT.

The sample holds a few counts of this clonotype. The gene calls are TRBV4-3 and TRBJ2-1, with D perhaps assigned TRBD1 or TRBD2 (5 bases each). The germline V gene has CDR1 LGHNA and CDR2 YSLEER. V lost 1 base to trimming and J lost 6 bases, with 16 bases between them. The CDR3 contains 16 residues. CDR3 sequence: CASSQGEGPRTNEQFF. The CDR3 DNA follows: TGCGCCAGCAGCCAAGGAGAGGGGCCAAGGACCAATGAGCAGTTCTTC.